These 32 T cell receptor beta chains share one sample of origin, sequenced in a study of blood T cell repertoires in COVID-19. The method was immunoSEQ multiplex PCR; TCRdb's version includes in-frame clones alone and lacks a portion of them. The table lists 200,000 to 250,000 clones, approximately 90% of them singletons, with 1.5% to 2% in the top ten. The sequenced sample was PBMCs or T cells enriched from blood (not recorded which). These receptors were obtained from a young woman who had recovered from COVID-19.

This chain uses TRBV7-9 with TRBJ1-1, with D perhaps TRBD1 (5 bases). Germline values: CDR1 SEHNR, CDR2 FQNEAQ (reference sequence). The length of the CDR3 is 16 residues. Trimming stripped 3 bases from V and 0 bases from J, with 14 bases between. The CDR3 nucleotides are TGTGCCAGCAGCTTTTTACAGGATTACATGAACACTGAAGCTTTCTTT. The encoded protein is CASSFLQDYMNTEAFF.

The J gene is TRBJ2-2, the V gene TRBV5-1; no clear D. This CDR3 has 12 amino acids. Trimming took 7 bases from V and 6 from J, leaving 10 bases between them. Germline assignment: CDR1 SGHRS and CDR2 YFSETQ. Written as DNA, the CDR3 is TGCGCCAGCCAATTAGCCTCCGGGGAGCTGTTTTTT. It is translated as CASQLASGELFF.

The chain employs TRBV9 and TRBJ2-1, with TRBD1 matching 7 bases. V was pared by 3 bases and J by 0 bases, with 3 bases of the junction left unmatched. The CDR3 is made up of 15 amino acids. Germline V gene sequence: CDR1 SGDLS, CDR2 YYNGEE. CDR3 region: CASSDRGSSYNEQFF. DNA for the CDR3: TGTGCCAGCAGCGACAGGGGTAGCTCCTACAATGAGCAGTTCTTC.

The rearrangement uses TRBV6-5 and TRBJ2-7; 7 bases line up with TRBD2. Trimming removed 5 bases from V and 3 bases from J; junction bases left unmatched: 10. Germline loops: CDR1 MNHEY, CDR2 SVGAGI. CDR3 size: 15 residues. CDR3 protein: CASSRGGAMDYEQYF. CDR3 sequence (DNA): TGTGCCAGCAGTCGGGGAGGGGCGATGGACTACGAGCAGTACTTC.

The chain is built from TRBV13 and TRBJ1-3; TRBD1 might be the D (6 bases). Germline lookup yields CDR1 PRHDT and CDR2 FYEKMQ (reference sequence). CDR3 length: 15 residues. V was cut by 5 bases and J by 6 bases, with 17 bases left in between. CDR3 nucleotide sequence: TGTGCCAGCAGCACTATTAGGGCAGGGGAAAACACCATATATTTT. It translates to CASSTIRAGENTIYF.

V is TRBV4-1 and J is TRBJ2-7; possibly TRBD2 for D (7 bases). Between the trimmed V and J ends, which lost 4 bases and 5 bases, there was a span of 12 bases. The length of the CDR3 is 13 residues. Per the germline V gene, CDR1 is MGHRA and CDR2 is YSYEKL. CDR3 DNA sequence: TGCGCCAGCAGCCCCCGGGGGGCCAACGAGCAGTACTTC. It is translated as CASSPRGANEQYF.

This chain joins TRBV3-1 (or the pseudogene TRBV3-2) and TRBJ1-2, with a tentative D call TRBD1 (5 bases). This CDR3 has 13 amino acids. Germline V gene data show CDR1 as LGHDT and CDR2 as YNNKEL (reference sequence). V lost 5 bases and J lost 8, with 15 bases in between. The CDR3 loop reads CASSRQGLIGYTF. In DNA form, the CDR3 reads TGTGCCAGCAGCAGGCAGGGTTTGATCGGCTACACCTTC.

The chain combines TRBV7-2 with TRBJ2-7; TRBD2 might be the D (6 bases). CDR1 SGHTA and CDR2 FQGNSA come from the germline V gene. V lost 5 bases and J lost 6, with 11 bases in between. This CDR3 spans 12 amino acids. CDR3 sequence: CASSGEVGEQYF. The CDR3 DNA sequence: TGTGCCAGCAGCGGGGAGGTTGGCGAGCAGTACTTC.

The chain combines TRBV10-3 with TRBJ1-6, with TRBD1 matching over 10 bases. The CDR3 contains 15 residues. The V and J ends lost 8 bases and 9 bases, in that order; junction bases with no gene match: 10. The germline V gene encodes CDR1 ENHRY and CDR2 SYGVKD. CDR3 DNA sequence: TGTGCCATCGGGGGCACAGGGGACAGGGGTTCACCCCTCCACTTT. Its protein is CAIGGTGDRGSPLHF.

This clone came up once. The chain uses TRBV7-9 and TRBJ1-2; possible D gene TRBD1, 6 bases. The CDR3 totals 16 residues. V lost 0 bases to trimming and J lost 2 bases, with 13 bases between them. Germline assignment: CDR1 SEHNR and CDR2 FQNEAQ (reference sequence). As DNA, the CDR3 is TGTGCCAGCAGCTTAGCCAGGACAGATCTAAACTATGGCTACACCTTC. Translating it yields CASSLARTDLNYGYTF.

V and J are TRBV11-2 and TRBJ2-7; perhaps TRBD2 as D (6 bases). Trimming removed 3 bases from V and 1 base from J, with 19 bases in between. The CDR3 contains 17 residues. Per germline, CDR1 SGHAT and CDR2 FQNNGV. The CDR3 loop is CASSFRWDSSKSYEQYF. The CDR3 coding sequence is TGTGCCAGCAGCTTCCGGTGGGACTCCTCCAAATCCTACGAGCAGTACTTC.

This clone came up once. The J gene is TRBJ1-1, the V gene TRBV7-2, with a possible D match to TRBD1 (5 bases). The CDR3 runs to 15 residues. Trimming removed 1 base from V and 5 bases from J, with 14 bases in between. Germline CDR1 reads SGHTA; CDR2 reads FQGNSA. The CDR3 sequence is CASSLGAGLMTEAFF. The CDR3 DNA is TGTGCCAGCAGCTTAGGCGCGGGGCTAATGACTGAAGCTTTCTTT.

The chain links TRBV28 to TRBJ1-2; unclear D gene. V lost 6 bases and J 1 base, leaving 12 bases between the germline ends. This CDR3 comprises 14 residues. CDR1 is MDHEN, CDR2 SYDVKM, per germline. The CDR3, as DNA: TGTGCCAGCAGGCGCAAGCTCGTTAACTATGGCTACACCTTC. It yields the protein CASRRKLVNYGYTF.

V and J are TRBV28 and TRBJ1-5, with TRBD1 identical over 11 bases. This CDR3 has 17 residues. Trimming at V came to 6 bases and at J to 5 bases, leaving 12 bases not matched to a gene. CDR1 MDHEN and CDR2 SYDVKM come from the germline V gene. The CDR3 nucleotides read TGTGCCAGCAGACCAACCGGGGACAGGGGGATCCATCAGCCCCAGCATTTT. It is translated as CASRPTGDRGIHQPQHF.

The chain carries TRBV11-2 and TRBJ2-1; 8 bases line up with TRBD1. The CDR3 extends over 15 amino acids. The J segment lost 7 bases and the V segment lost 4 bases, leaving 9 bases of the junction unmatched. Per germline, CDR1 SGHAT and CDR2 FQNNGV. CDR3 sequence: CASSSRTGSGNEQFF. DNA for the CDR3: TGTGCCAGCAGCTCCCGGACAGGGAGTGGGAATGAGCAGTTCTTC. Together with reference TRBV11-2 and TRBJ2-1, the CDR3 gives the full variable domain: EAGVAQSPRYKIIEKRQSVAFWCNPISGHATLYWYQQILGQGPKLLIQFQNNGVVDDSQLPKDRFSAERLKGVDSTLKIQPAKLEDSAVYLCASSSRTGSGNEQFFGPGTRLTVL.

This chain links TRBV2 with TRBJ1-2, with D unresolved. This CDR3 spans 12 amino acids. The V and J ends lost 8 bases and 6 bases respectively, with 13 bases between them. CDR1 is SNHLY, CDR2 FYNNEI, per germline. The DNA of the CDR3 is TGTGCCAGCCACGACAAGAACGATGGCTACACCTTC. Amino acid sequence: CASHDKNDGYTF.

The chain couples TRBV28 to TRBJ2-2; 7 bases agree with TRBD2. Unmatched junction bases numbered 5, after V lost 1 base and J lost 6 bases. CDR1 is MDHEN and CDR2 is SYDVKM in the germline V gene. This CDR3 comprises 15 residues. The CDR3 reads CASSLSTAGAGELFF. CDR3 sequence (DNA): TGTGCCAGCAGTTTATCCACCGCGGGGGCCGGGGAGCTGTTTTTT.

Written as DNA, the CDR3 is TGTGCCAGCAGTCACAGTCGGGGGGTTGAACAGTACTTC. As protein: CASSHSRGVEQYF. J is TRBJ2-7 and V is TRBV2; 7 bases fit TRBD2. Germline-derived CDR1 and CDR2 are SNHLY and FYNNEI. Trimming removed 5 bases from V and 10 bases from J; junction bases left unmatched: 11. This CDR3 comprises 13 residues. Drawing the rest from reference TRBV2 and TRBJ2-7, the complete variable domain is EPEVTQTPSHQVTQMGQEVILRCVPISNHLYFYWYRQILGQKVEFLVSFYNNEISEKSEIFDDQFSVERPDGSNFTLKIRSTKLEDSAMYFCASSHSRGVEQYFGPGTRLTVT.

This clone has a single count. This rearrangement joins TRBV4-2 to TRBJ1-2; 9 positions match TRBD1. CDR1 and CDR2 (germline): LGHNA, YNFKEQ. V gave up 0 bases and J gave up 4 bases; unmatched junction bases: 6. This CDR3 region has 16 residues. The CDR3 sequence is CASSQDHGQGTYGYTF. As DNA, the CDR3 is TGTGCCAGCAGCCAAGACCACGGACAGGGGACCTATGGCTACACCTTC.

The V and J genes are TRBV10-3 and TRBJ1-3, with D possibly matching TRBD1 (6 bases). Trimming removed 10 bases at V and 4 bases at J, with 17 bases between. Germline CDR1 reads ENHRY; CDR2 reads SYGVKD. This CDR3 contains 14 residues. The CDR3 region has the DNA TGTGCCACCGAAACAGGGTTCCAGGGAAACACCATATATTTT. Its translation: CATETGFQGNTIYF.

The V and J genes are TRBV5-1 and TRBJ1-3, with D uncertain. Germline assignment: CDR1 SGHRS and CDR2 YFSETQ. V lost 4 bases to trimming and J lost 0 bases, with 5 bases between them. The CDR3 spans 13 residues. CDR3 loop: CASSLYSGNTIYF. CDR3 in DNA: TGCGCCAGCAGCCTATACTCTGGAAACACCATATATTTT.

This clone has a single count. The CDR3 sequence is CSVEGGGEDTQYF. The CDR3 DNA sequence: TGCAGCGTTGAAGGAGGGGGGGAAGATACGCAGTATTTT. The J gene is TRBJ2-3, the V gene TRBV29-1; D is possibly TRBD2 (7 bases). From germline, CDR1 is SQVTM and CDR2 ANQGSEA. The germline V and J ends were trimmed by 1 base and 5 bases, with 10 bases remaining between them. The CDR3 is 13 residues long.

The gene calls are TRBV7-8 and TRBJ2-2; TRBD2 aligns across 9 bases. V shed 5 bases and J 7 bases; nucleotides not matched to a gene: 14. Germline loops: CDR1 SGHVS, CDR2 FQNEAQ. The CDR3 has 17 amino acids. CDR3 sequence reads: CASSPEAGGWEGGELFF. The CDR3, as DNA: TGTGCCAGCAGCCCGGAAGCGGGAGGTTGGGAGGGCGGGGAGCTGTTTTTT. Combining the CDR3 with reference TRBV7-8 and TRBJ2-2 gives the whole variable domain GAGVSQSPRYKVAKRGQDVALRCDPISGHVSLFWYQQALGQGPEFLTYFQNEAQLDKSGLPSDRFFAERPEGSVSTLKIQRTQQEDSAVYLCASSPEAGGWEGGELFFGEGSRLTVL.

V is TRBV4-1 and J is TRBJ1-5; TRBD1 is a possible D gene (5 bases). V gave up 0 bases and J gave up 5 bases, with 14 bases separating them. The CDR3 is 16 residues long. Germline V gene sequence: CDR1 MGHRA, CDR2 YSYEKL. The CDR3 DNA reads TGCGCCAGCAGCCAAGAGTGGGACGGGGGACATCAGCCCCAGCATTTT. It yields the protein CASSQEWDGGHQPQHF.

V is TRBV27 and J is TRBJ1-2, with TRBD1 as a possible D gene (5 bases). Germline loops: CDR1 MNHEY, CDR2 SMNVEV (reference sequence). Trimming stripped 2 bases from V and 4 bases from J, with 11 bases between. This CDR3 spans 14 amino acids. Here the CDR3 DNA reads TGTGCCAGCAGTTTAGCCGCAGGGCGCTATGGCTACACCTTC. This codes for CASSLAAGRYGYTF.

This sequence joins TRBV5-5 and TRBJ1-6, with D hard to call. CDR1 is SGHKS and CDR2 is YYEKEE in the germline V gene (reference sequence). V shed 4 bases and J shed 0 bases, with 8 bases lying between them. The length of the CDR3 is 15 residues. The CDR3: CASSTESSYNSPLHF. CDR3 DNA: TGTGCCAGCAGCACAGAGAGCTCCTATAATTCACCCCTCCACTTT.

The chain links TRBV28 to TRBJ1-2; no reliable D call. Trimming removed 10 bases from V and 6 bases from J, with 15 bases in between. Per the germline V gene, CDR1 is MDHEN and CDR2 is SYDVKM. This CDR3 has 12 residues. The CDR3 nucleotides are TGTGCCATCTCTCGGGAAGTAGATGGCTACACCTTC. As protein: CAISREVDGYTF.

The chain uses TRBV20-1 and TRBJ2-3; D remains unclear. The CDR3 sequence is 15 residues long. Germline lookup yields CDR1 DFQATT and CDR2 SNEGSKA (reference sequence). Between the trimmed V and J ends, which lost 3 bases and 2 bases, there was a span of 15 bases. CDR3 loop: CSASLGGTFTDTQYF. Here the CDR3 DNA reads TGCAGTGCTAGTCTCGGCGGAACTTTCACAGATACGCAGTATTTT.

The rearrangement links TRBV7-2 to TRBJ2-1; 12 nucleotides align to TRBD2. CDR3 size: 17 residues. Germline V CDR1 and CDR2: SGHTA, FQGNSA. Unmatched junction bases numbered 9, after V lost 2 bases and J lost 7 bases. The CDR3 spells CASSLLGLAGGRNEQFF. In DNA, the CDR3 is TGTGCCAGCAGCTTATTGGGGCTAGCGGGGGGGCGAAATGAGCAGTTCTTC. Looking up the rest from reference TRBV7-2 and TRBJ2-1 gives the full variable domain: GAGVSQSPSNKVTEKGKDVELRCDPISGHTALYWYRQSLGQGLEFLIYFQGNSAPDKSGLPSDRFSAERTGGSVSTLTIQRTQQEDSAVYLCASSLLGLAGGRNEQFFGPGTRLTVL.

This rearrangement joins TRBV5-5 to TRBJ1-6, with D maybe TRBD1 (6 bases). The V and J ends lost 3 bases and 9 bases respectively, with 16 bases between them. Germline-derived CDR1 and CDR2 are SGHKS and YYEKEE (reference sequence). The CDR3 runs to 15 residues. The CDR3 nucleotides are TGTGCCAGCAGCTCCGGACAGTTTCTGGGTTCACCCCTCCACTTT. This codes for CASSSGQFLGSPLHF.

The chain joins TRBV29-1 to TRBJ1-5, with 10 bases fitting TRBD1. V shed 6 bases and J 7 bases; nucleotides not matched to a gene: 9. The germline V gene has CDR1 SQVTM and CDR2 ANQGSEA. The CDR3 has 14 residues. The chain's CDR3 is CSVGGQGVSQPQHF. The CDR3 DNA reads TGCAGCGTCGGCGGACAGGGGGTTTCCCAGCCCCAGCATTTT.

This clone appeared a few times. This chain joins TRBV28 and TRBJ1-1; tentatively, D is TRBD1 (5 bases). Trimming shortened V by 6 bases and J by 5 bases, and 10 bases separated the two germline ends. Germline V gene sequence: CDR1 MDHEN, CDR2 SYDVKM. CDR3 length: 12 residues. The CDR3 nucleotides are TGTGCCAGCAGCGGCAGGGTTACTGAAGCTTTCTTT. It codes for CASSGRVTEAFF.